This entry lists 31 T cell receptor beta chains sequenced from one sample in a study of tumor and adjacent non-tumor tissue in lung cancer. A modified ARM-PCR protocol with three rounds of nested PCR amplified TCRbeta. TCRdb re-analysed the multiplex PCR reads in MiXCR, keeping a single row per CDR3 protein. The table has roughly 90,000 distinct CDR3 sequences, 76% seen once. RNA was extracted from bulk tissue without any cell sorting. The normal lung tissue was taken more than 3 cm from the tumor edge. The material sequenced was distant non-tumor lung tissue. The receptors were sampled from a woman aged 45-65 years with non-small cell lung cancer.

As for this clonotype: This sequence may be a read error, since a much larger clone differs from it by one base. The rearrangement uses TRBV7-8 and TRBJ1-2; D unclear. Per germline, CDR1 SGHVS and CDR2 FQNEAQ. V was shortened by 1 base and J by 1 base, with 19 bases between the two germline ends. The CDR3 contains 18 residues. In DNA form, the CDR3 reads TGTGCCAGCAGCTTAGGGGTCTTTGGGCCAAGTCTTAACTATGGCTACACCTTC. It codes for CASSLGVFGPSLNYGYTF.

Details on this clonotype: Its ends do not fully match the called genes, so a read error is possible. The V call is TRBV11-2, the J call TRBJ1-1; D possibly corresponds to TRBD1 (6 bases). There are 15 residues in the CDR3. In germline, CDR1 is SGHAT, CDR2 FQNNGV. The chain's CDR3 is CAGSLEPGANIEAFF. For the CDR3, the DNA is TGTGCCGGCAGTTTAGAGCCGGGGGCGAACATTGAAGCTTTCTTT. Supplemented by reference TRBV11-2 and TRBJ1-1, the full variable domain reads EAGVAQSPRYKIIEKRQSVAFWCNPISGHATLYWYQQILGQGPKLLIQFQNNGVVDDSQLPKDRFSAERLKGVDSTLKIQPAKLEDSAVYLCAGSLEPGANIEAFFGQGTRLTVV.

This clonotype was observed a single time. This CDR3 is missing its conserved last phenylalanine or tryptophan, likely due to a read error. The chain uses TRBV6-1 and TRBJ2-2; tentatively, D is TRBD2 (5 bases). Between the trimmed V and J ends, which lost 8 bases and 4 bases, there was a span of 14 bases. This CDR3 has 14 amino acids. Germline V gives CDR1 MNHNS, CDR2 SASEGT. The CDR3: CASCVGGSTGELFY. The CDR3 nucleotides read TGTGCCAGCTGTGTTGGTGGGAGCACCGGGGAGCTGTTTTAT.

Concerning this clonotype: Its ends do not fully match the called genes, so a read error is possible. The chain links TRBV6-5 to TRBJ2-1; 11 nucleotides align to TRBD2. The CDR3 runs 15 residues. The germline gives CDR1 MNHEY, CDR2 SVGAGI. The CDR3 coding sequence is TGTGCAAGCAGTCACCTAGCGGGAGGATGGAATGAGCAATTCTTC. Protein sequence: CASSHLAGGWNEQFF.

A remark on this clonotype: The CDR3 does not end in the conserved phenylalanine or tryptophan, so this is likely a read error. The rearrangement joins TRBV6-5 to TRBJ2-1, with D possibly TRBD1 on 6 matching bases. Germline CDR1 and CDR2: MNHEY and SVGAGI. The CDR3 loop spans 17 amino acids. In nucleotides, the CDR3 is TGTGCCATCAGTTACAGGGCTAGCCCCCTCCCGTACCATGAGCAGTTCTCC. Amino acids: CAISYRASPLPYHEQFS.

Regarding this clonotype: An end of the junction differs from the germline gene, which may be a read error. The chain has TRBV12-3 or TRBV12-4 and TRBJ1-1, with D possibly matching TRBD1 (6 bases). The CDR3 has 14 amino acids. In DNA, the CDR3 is TGCGCCAGCAGTTTTCTTGGACAGAACAGTGAAGTTTTCTTT. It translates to CASSFLGQNSEVFF.

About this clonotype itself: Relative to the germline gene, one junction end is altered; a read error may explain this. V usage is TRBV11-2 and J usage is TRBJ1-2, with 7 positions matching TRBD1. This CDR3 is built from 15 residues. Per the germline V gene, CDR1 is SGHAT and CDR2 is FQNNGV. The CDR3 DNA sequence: TGTGCCAGCAACTTAGAGGGGGCCGCTAACTATGAGTACGCCTTC. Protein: CASNLEGAANYEYAF.

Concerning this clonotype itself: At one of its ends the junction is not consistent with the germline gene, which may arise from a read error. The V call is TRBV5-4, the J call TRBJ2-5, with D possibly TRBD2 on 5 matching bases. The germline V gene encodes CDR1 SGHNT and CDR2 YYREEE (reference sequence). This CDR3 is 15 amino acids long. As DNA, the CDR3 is TGTGCCAGCAGCCAGCGCAGCGGACCAATGGAGACCCAGTATTTC. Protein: CASSQRSGPMETQYF. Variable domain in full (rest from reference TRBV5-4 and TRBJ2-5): ETGVTQSPTHLIKTRGQQVTLRCSSQSGHNTVSWYQQALGQGPQFIFQYYREEENGRGNFPPRFSGLQFPNYSSELNVNALELDDSALYLCASSQRSGPMETQYFGPGTRLLVL.

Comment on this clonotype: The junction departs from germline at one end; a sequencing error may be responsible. The CDR3 nucleotides are TGCAACGTTGAAAGTGGGTTCAGCTACGAGCAGTACTTC. Translated, it gives CNVESGFSYEQYF. The rearrangement links TRBV29-1 to TRBJ2-7, with D uncertain. Germline lookup yields CDR1 SQVTM and CDR2 ANQGSEA. CDR3 length: 13 amino acids.

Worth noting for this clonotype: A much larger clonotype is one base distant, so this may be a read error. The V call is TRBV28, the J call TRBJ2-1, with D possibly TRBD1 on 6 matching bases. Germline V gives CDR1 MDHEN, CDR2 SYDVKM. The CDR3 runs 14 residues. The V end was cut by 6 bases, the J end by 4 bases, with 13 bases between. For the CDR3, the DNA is TGTGCCAGCAGGGTAGTGGGACAATACAATGAGCAGTTCTTC. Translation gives CASRVVGQYNEQFF.

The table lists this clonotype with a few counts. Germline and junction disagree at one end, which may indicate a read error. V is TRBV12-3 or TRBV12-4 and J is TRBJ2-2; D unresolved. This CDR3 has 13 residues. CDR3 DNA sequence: TGTGCCAGCGAAGCGAGGTACACAGGGGAGCTGTTTTTT. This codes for CASEARYTGELFF.

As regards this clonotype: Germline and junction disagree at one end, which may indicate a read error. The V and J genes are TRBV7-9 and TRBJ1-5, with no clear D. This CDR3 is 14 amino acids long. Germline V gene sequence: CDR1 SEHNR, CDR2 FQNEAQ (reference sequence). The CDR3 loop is CASSSSHSNQLQHF. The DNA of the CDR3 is TGTGCCAGCAGCTCCAGTCATAGCAATCAGCTCCAGCATTTT.

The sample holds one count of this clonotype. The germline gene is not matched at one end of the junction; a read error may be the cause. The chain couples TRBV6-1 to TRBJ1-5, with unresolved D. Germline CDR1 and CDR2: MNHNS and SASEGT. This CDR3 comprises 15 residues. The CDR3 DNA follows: TGTGCCAGCAATGAAGCGTACAGTCAATATCAACCCCAGCATTTT. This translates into CASNEAYSQYQPQHF.

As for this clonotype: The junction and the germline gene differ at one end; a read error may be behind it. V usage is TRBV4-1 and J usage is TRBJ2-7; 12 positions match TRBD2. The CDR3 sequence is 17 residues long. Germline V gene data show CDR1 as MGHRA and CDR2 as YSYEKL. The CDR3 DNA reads TGCGCCAGGAGCCAACAGACTAGCGGGAGTATTCTCTACCAGCAGTACTTC. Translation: CARSQQTSGSILYQQYF.

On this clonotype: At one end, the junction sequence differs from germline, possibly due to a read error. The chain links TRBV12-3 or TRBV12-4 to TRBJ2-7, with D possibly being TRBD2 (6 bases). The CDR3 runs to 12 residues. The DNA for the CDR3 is TGTGCCAGCTGTAGCGAGGACTACGAGCAGTATTTC. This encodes CASCSEDYEQYF.

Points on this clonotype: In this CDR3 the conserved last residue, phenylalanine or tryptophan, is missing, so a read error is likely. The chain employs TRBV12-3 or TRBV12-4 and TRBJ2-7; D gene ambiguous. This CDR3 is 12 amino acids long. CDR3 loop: CDSSLPLGEQYI. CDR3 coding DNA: TGTGACAGCAGTTTACCGCTCGGAGAGCAGTACATC.

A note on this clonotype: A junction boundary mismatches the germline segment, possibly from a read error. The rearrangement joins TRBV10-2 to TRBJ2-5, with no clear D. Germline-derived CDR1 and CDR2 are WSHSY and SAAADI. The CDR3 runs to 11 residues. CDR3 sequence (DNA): TGTGCCAGAGGATGGGAAGAGACCCAGTACTTC. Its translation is CARGWEETQYF.

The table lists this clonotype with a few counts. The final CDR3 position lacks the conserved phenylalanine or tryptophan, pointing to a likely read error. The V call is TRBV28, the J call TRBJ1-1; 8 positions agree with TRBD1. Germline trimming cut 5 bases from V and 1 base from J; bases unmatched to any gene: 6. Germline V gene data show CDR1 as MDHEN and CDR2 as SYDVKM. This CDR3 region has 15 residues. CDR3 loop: CASSRTGTGNTEAFL. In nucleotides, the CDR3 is TGTGCCAGCAGTCGCACCGGGACAGGGAACACTGAAGCTTTCCTT.

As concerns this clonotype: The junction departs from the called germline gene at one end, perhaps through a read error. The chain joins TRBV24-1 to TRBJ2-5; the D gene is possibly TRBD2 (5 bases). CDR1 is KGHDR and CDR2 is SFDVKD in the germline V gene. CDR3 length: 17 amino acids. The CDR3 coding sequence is TGTGCCACCAGTGATAGCTATACGGGGTTATTTCAAGAGGCCCAGTACTTC. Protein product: CATSDSYTGLFQEAQYF.

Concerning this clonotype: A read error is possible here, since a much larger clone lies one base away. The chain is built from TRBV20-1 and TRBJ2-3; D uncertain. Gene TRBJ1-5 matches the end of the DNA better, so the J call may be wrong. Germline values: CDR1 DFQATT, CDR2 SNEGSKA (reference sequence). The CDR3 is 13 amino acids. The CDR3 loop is CSASTSDSDTQHF. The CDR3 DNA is TGCAGTGCGTCGACTAGCGATTCAGATACGCAGCATTTT.

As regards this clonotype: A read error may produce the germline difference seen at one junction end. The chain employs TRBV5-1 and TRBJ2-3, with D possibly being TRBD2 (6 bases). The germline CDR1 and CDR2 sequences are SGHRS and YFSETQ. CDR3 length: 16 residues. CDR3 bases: TGCACCAGCACTACCGCGGGATCCCCTAGCACAGATACGCAATATTTT. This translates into CTSTTAGSPSTDTQYF.

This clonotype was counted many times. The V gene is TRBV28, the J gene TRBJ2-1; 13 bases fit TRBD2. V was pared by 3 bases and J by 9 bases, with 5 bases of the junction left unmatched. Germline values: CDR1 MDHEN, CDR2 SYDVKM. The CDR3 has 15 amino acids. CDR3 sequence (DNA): TGTGCCAGCAGTTTCGGGACTAGCGGGAAGAGTGAGCAGTTCTTC. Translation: CASSFGTSGKSEQFF.

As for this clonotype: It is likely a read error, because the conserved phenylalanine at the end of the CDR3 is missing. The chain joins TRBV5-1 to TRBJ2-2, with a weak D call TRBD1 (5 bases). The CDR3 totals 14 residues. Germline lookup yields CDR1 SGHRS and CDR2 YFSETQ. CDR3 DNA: TGCGCCAGCAGCTCTCAGGGTACCACCGTGGAGCTGTTTCTT. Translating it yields CASSSQGTTVELFL.

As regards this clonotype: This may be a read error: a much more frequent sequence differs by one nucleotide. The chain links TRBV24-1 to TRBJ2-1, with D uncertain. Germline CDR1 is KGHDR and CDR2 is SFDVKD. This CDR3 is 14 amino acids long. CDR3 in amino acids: CATSGNLESNEQSF. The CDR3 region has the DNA TGTGCCACCAGTGGTAACCTGGAAAGTAATGAGCAGTCCTTC.

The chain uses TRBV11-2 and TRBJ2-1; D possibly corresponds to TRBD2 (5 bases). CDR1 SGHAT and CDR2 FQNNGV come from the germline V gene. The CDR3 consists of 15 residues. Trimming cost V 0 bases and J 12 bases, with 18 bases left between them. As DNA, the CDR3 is TGTGCCAGCAGCTTAGATTACAGCGGTTGGTATGGGCAGTTCTTC. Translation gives CASSLDYSGWYGQFF.

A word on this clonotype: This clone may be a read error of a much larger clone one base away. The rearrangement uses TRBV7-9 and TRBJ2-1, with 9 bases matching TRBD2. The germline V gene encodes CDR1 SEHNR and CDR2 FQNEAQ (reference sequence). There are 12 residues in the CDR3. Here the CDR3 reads CAISPGLAKQFF. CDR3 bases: TGTGCCATCAGCCCCGGACTAGCGAAGCAGTTCTTC.

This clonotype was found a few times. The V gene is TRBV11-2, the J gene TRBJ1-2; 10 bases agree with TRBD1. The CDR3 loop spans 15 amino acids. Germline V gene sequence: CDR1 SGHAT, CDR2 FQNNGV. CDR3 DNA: TGTACTAGCAGCTTAGACAGGGGGCCTTACTATGGCTACACCTTC. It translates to CTSSLDRGPYYGYTF.

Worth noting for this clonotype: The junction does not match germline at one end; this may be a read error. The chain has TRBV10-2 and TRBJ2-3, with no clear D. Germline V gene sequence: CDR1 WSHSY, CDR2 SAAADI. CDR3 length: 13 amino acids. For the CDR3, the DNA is TGCGCCAGCAGTGAACAGAGCACAGATGCGCAGTATTTT. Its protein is CASSEQSTDAQYF.

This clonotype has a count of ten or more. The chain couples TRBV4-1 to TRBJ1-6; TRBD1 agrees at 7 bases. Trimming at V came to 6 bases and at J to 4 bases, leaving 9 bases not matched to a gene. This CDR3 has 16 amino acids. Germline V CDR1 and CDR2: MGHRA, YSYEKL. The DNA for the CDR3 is TGCGCCAGCAGTTCGACAGGGCGGGGGTATAATTCACCCCTCCACTTT. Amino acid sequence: CASSSTGRGYNSPLHF.

As DNA, the CDR3 is TGTGCCAGCAGTGGACACATCGGAGACACCATATATTTT. It yields the protein CASSGHIGDTIYF. The chain uses TRBV6-1 and TRBJ1-3; D remains ambiguous. The germline gives CDR1 MNHNS, CDR2 SASEGT. The length of the CDR3 is 13 residues. The V end lost 4 bases, the J end lost 8 bases, and 12 bases lay between the germline ends.

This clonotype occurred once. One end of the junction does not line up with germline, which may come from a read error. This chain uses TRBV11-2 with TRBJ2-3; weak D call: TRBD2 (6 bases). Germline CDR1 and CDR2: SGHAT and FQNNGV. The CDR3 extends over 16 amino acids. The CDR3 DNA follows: TGTGCCGGCGGCTTAGGGGTCCTAACTAGCAGAGATACGCAGTATTTT. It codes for CAGGLGVLTSRDTQYF.